The 2 T cell receptor beta chains presented below share a single source sample, sequenced in a study of neurological immune-mediated disorders. TCRdb re-called the 5' RACE reads through MiXCR, storing one row per CDR3 protein. Among approximately 53,000 distinct CDR3 sequences listed, 8% to 10% were seen once. Time point noted: longitudinal time-point 1 (baseline). Sequencing was carried out using PBMCs. These receptors were obtained from a woman between 40 and 50 years old in good health.

About this clonotype itself: This may arise from a read error, as a much more abundant clone is one base away. The rearrangement links TRBV9 to TRBJ2-1; tentatively, D is TRBD1 or TRBD2 (5 bases each). CDR1 and CDR2 from the germline V gene are SGDLS and YYNGEE. The CDR3 totals 15 residues. With 1 base removed from V and 4 bases from J, the gap between germline ends came to 12 bases. CDR3 nucleotide sequence: TGTGCCAGCAGCGTAATAGGGGAGTATTACAATGAGCAGTTCTTC. Translating it yields CASSVIGEYYNEQFF.

Many counts were recorded for this clonotype. This sequence joins TRBV29-1 and TRBJ2-5; D might be TRBD1 (8 bases). Germline V gene data show CDR1 as SQVTM and CDR2 as ANQGSEA. Between the trimmed V and J ends, which lost 2 bases and 3 bases, there was a span of 19 bases. The CDR3 is 16 amino acids. This CDR3 is CSVESRGDRMEETQYF. The DNA for the CDR3 is TGCAGCGTTGAAAGTCGGGGGGACAGGATGGAAGAGACCCAGTACTTC.